The clone carrying this T cell receptor beta chain has more than one count but fewer than ten. Amplified TCR beta CDR3 regions derived from RNA transcripts. A set of HTBI primers served as the primers for a first-round RT-PCR of the TCR CDR3. TCRdb used MiXCR to reprocess the multiplex PCR reads, holding one entry per CDR3 protein. The data show some 300,000 distinct CDR3 sequences, 13% seen once. This record comes from a study of T cells in Graves' hyperthyroidism and ophthalmopathy. The receptor was isolated from a woman in her twenties or thirties with Graves' hyperthyroidism that later progressed to Graves' ophthalmopathy. The sequenced material came from blood.

The CDR3 is CASSLGTGGMTNEKLFF. The CDR3 DNA reads as TGTGCCAGCAGCTTAGGGACAGGGGGAATGACTAATGAAAAACTGTTTTTT. The chain uses TRBV7-9 and TRBJ1-4; 10 bases match TRBD1. V lost 1 base to trimming and J lost 2 bases; unmatched junction nucleotides: 4. The CDR3 sequence is 17 residues long. CDR1 is SEHNR and CDR2 is FQNEAQ in the germline V gene (reference sequence).